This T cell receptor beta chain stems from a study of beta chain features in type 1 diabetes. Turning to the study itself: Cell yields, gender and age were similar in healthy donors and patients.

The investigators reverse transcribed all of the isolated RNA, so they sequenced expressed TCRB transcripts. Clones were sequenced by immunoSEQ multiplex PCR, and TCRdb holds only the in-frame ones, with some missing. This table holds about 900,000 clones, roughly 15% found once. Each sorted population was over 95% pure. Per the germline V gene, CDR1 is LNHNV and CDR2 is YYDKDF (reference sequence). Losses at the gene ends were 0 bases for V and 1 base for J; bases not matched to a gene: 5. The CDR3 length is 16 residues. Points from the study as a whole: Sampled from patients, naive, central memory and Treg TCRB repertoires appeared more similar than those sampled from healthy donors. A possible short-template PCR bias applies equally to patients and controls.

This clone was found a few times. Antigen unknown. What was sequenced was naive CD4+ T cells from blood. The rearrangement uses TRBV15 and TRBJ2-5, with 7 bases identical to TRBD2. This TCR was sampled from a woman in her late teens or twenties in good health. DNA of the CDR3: TGTGCCACCAGCAGAGACGGGAGGAGAGGCCAAGAGACCCAGTACTTC. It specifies CATSRDGRRGQETQYF.